The following is a T cell receptor beta chain sequence with its context. These data are taken from a study of blood T cell repertoires in COVID-19. Clones were read by immunoSEQ multiplex PCR, and TCRdb kept only the in-frame ones, dropping some. The sample contains tens of thousands of clones, more than 75% of which appear only once. Adults between roughly 18 and 90 years of age took part from about 24 US areas. Clinical histories supplied by participants themselves formed the basis of cohort assignment. Two consecutive negative NP/OP PCR tests, clearance, or resolved symptoms defined Cohort 3 recovery. Sample: PBMCs or T cells enriched from blood (not recorded which). This receptor was identified in a woman in her thirties or forties who had recovered from COVID-19.

The CDR3 loop is CASSDSAFGNTIYF. In DNA, the CDR3 is TGTGCCAGCAGTGACTCGGCTTTTGGAAACACCATATATTTT. The V gene is TRBV6-4, the J gene TRBJ1-3; no reliable D call. Trimming removed 0 bases at V and 3 bases at J, with 6 bases between. Germline V CDR1 and CDR2: MRHNA, SNTAGT. The CDR3 extends over 14 amino acids.